This T cell receptor beta chain was obtained from a study of blood T cell repertoires in COVID-19. Study-level background: COVID-19 samples from acute and convalescent phases originated in the United States, Italy and Spain. PBMCs, B-cell-depleted T cells, or T cells were the source of the cDNA or gDNA that made up the material.

The CDR3 is 15 amino acids. V lost 4 bases, J lost 4 bases, and 9 bases stayed unmatched. CDR1 is SGHNT, CDR2 YYREEE, per germline (reference sequence). As originally analysed: Amplification of reference gene primers provided the estimated nucleated cell counts. Here immunoSEQ multiplex PCR was the method, and the copy in TCRdb shows in-frame clones only, minus some. That table supplies the V and J calls and clone size; D and trimming were determined from the DNA. This sample has tens of thousands of clones, with about four fifths found just once. Sequenced input: peripheral blood. The receptor's source is a woman in her sixties with acute or convalescent COVID-19. V gene TRBV5-4 combines with J gene TRBJ1-1; 8 bases fit TRBD1. The CDR3 region has the DNA TGTGCCAGCAGCCAGGCCCAGGGGGCGCGCACTGAAGCTTTCTTT. Translated: CASSQAQGARTEAFF. Using reference TRBV5-4 and TRBJ1-1 for the parts outside the CDR3, the full variable domain is ETGVTQSPTHLIKTRGQQVTLRCSSQSGHNTVSWYQQALGQGPQFIFQYYREEENGRGNFPPRFSGLQFPNYSSELNVNALELDDSALYLCASSQAQGARTEAFFGQGTRLTVV.